Each of the 28 T cell receptor beta chains below was sequenced from the same sample in a study of cytomegalovirus exposure and HLA in healthy donors. TCRdb keeps only in-frame clones here, not all; method: immunoSEQ multiplex PCR. The top ten clones hold about 2.8% of a sample with roughly 170,000 clones, 84% of them seen once. The sample comprised PBMCs. Source of these receptors: a woman younger than 35 in good health and CMV-seropositive.

V usage is TRBV5-8 and J usage is TRBJ1-4; 7 bases are a match to TRBD1. The V gene's germline CDR1 is SGHTS and CDR2 YDEGEE. Trimming took 4 bases from V and 3 from J; bases not matched to a gene: 9. This CDR3 is built from 16 residues. CDR3 bases: TGTGCCAGCAGCCGGGCGGGACAGCCGCCTAATGAAAAACTGTTTTTT. Amino acid sequence: CASSRAGQPPNEKLFF.

The rearrangement links TRBV7-6 to TRBJ2-3; unclear D gene. Germline CDR1 and CDR2: SGHVS and FNYEAQ. This CDR3 is 18 amino acids long. The germline V and J ends were trimmed by 4 bases and 1 base, with 21 bases remaining between them. The CDR3: CASSSYINLVGGTDTQYF. For the CDR3, the DNA is TGTGCCAGCAGCTCGTACATTAATCTGGTGGGCGGCACAGATACGCAGTATTTT.

The table lists this clone with a few counts. V is TRBV4-1 and J is TRBJ2-2; TRBD1 aligns across 11 bases. With V trimmed by 3 bases and J by 5 bases, 2 bases remained unmatched. The CDR3 consists of 15 residues. Germline V gene lookup returns CDR1 MGHRA and CDR2 YSYEKL. The CDR3 coding sequence is TGCGCCAGCAGCCAGGGGACAGGGGGAACCGGGGAGCTGTTTTTT. Amino acid sequence: CASSQGTGGTGELFF.

The CDR3: CSVDPRGAGTEAFF. Written as DNA, the CDR3 is TGCAGCGTTGACCCTCGGGGGGCTGGGACTGAAGCTTTCTTT. V is TRBV29-1 and J is TRBJ1-1; D possibly corresponds to TRBD1 (6 bases). Germline CDR1 and CDR2: SQVTM and ANQGSEA. This CDR3 has 14 amino acids. Deletions cut 3 bases from V and 5 bases from J, with 16 bases between.

The V call is TRBV6-1, the J call TRBJ2-3; D is uncertain. The CDR3 consists of 13 residues. V was cut by 0 bases and J by 4 bases, with 5 bases left in between. The V gene's germline CDR1 is MNHNS and CDR2 SASEGT. Written as DNA, the CDR3 is TGTGCCAGCAGTGAAGCGTCGGCAGATACGCAGTATTTT. This codes for CASSEASADTQYF.

The gene calls are TRBV5-4 and TRBJ1-4; 9 positions match TRBD1. The germline V gene encodes CDR1 SGHNT and CDR2 YYREEE (reference sequence). The CDR3 has 15 residues. V was pared by 4 bases and J by 5 bases, with 6 bases of the junction left unmatched. CDR3 bases: TGTGCCAGCAGCCCCTCGACAGGGGGGAATGAAAAACTGTTTTTT. This gives the protein CASSPSTGGNEKLFF.

The rearrangement joins TRBV11-3 to TRBJ2-5, with D maybe TRBD2 (5 bases). Germline CDR1 SGHNT, CDR2 YENEEA. The CDR3 loop spans 12 amino acids. V was cut by 5 bases and J by 10 bases, with 14 bases left in between. The CDR3 coding sequence is TGTGCCAGCAGCCAAAACAGCGGAGACCAGTACTTC. Its protein product is CASSQNSGDQYF.

This clone has only one observation. V usage is TRBV6-6 and J usage is TRBJ2-7; D is uncertain. V was clipped by 2 bases and J by 4 bases, with 6 bases between them. The CDR3 runs to 12 residues. The germline CDR1 and CDR2 sequences are MNHNY and SVGAGI (reference sequence). This CDR3 is CASSYVPYEQYF. The CDR3 bases are TGTGCCAGCAGTTACGTCCCGTACGAGCAGTACTTC.

V is TRBV5-4 and J is TRBJ2-7, with D perhaps matching TRBD2 (6 bases). Per germline, CDR1 SGHNT and CDR2 YYREEE (reference sequence). Trimming removed 3 bases at V and 2 bases at J, with 9 bases between. The CDR3 is 13 amino acids. The CDR3 region is CASSSWGAYEQYF. The CDR3 bases are TGTGCCAGCAGCTCCTGGGGGGCCTACGAGCAGTACTTC.

V usage is TRBV14 and J usage is TRBJ2-7; 8 bases map to TRBD2. The germline gives CDR1 SGHDN, CDR2 FVKESK. Trimming took 4 bases from V and 3 from J; bases not matched to a gene: 5. CDR3 size: 14 residues. The DNA for the CDR3 is TGTGCCAGCAGCCGACCCGGGACTAGCTACGAGCAGTACTTC. Residues: CASSRPGTSYEQYF.

The chain joins TRBV7-6 to TRBJ2-2, with D perhaps TRBD2 (6 bases). V was cut by 3 bases and J by 1 base, with 12 bases left in between. Per the germline V gene, CDR1 is SGHVS and CDR2 is FNYEAQ. The CDR3 runs to 16 residues. As DNA, the CDR3 is TGTGCCAGCAGCTTTCGGCTAGCGAAGAACACCGGGGAGCTGTTTTTT. Translation: CASSFRLAKNTGELFF. Looking up the rest from reference TRBV7-6 and TRBJ2-2 gives the full variable domain: GAGVSQSPRYKVTKRGQDVALRCDPISGHVSLYWYRQALGQGPEFLTYFNYEAQQDKSGLPNDRFSAERPEGSISTLTIQRTEQRDSAMYRCASSFRLAKNTGELFFGEGSRLTVL.

This chain uses TRBV25-1 with TRBJ2-5; 8 bases are a match to TRBD1. This CDR3 contains 13 residues. The germline gives CDR1 MGHDK, CDR2 SYGVNS. Trimming took 9 bases from V and 4 from J; bases not matched to a gene: 7. CDR3 sequence: CARSQGVVETQYF. The CDR3 DNA follows: TGTGCCAGGTCACAGGGGGTGGTAGAGACCCAGTACTTC. Filled out from reference TRBV25-1 and TRBJ2-5, the complete variable domain reads EADIYQTPRYLVIGTGKKITLECSQTMGHDKMYWYQQDPGMELHLIHYSYGVNSTEKGDLSSESTVSRIRTEHFPLTLESARPSHTSQYLCARSQGVVETQYFGPGTRLLVL.

This clone was observed a few times. The chain has TRBV2 and TRBJ1-6; possible D gene TRBD1, 5 bases. Germline CDR1 and CDR2: SNHLY and FYNNEI. The V end lost 6 bases, the J end lost 1 base, and 10 bases lay between the germline ends. The length of the CDR3 is 15 residues. The CDR3 reads CASRQQESYNSPLHF. The CDR3 DNA is TGTGCCAGCAGGCAACAGGAGTCCTATAATTCACCCCTCCACTTT.

This clone was seen more than once but under ten times. CDR3 DNA: TGTGCCAGCAGTGAAAGACTAGCGGGGCTTCAAGAGACCCAGTACTTC. It encodes CASSERLAGLQETQYF. This chain links TRBV6-1 with TRBJ2-5, with 11 bases identical to TRBD2. CDR1 and CDR2 from the germline V gene are MNHNS and SASEGT. The CDR3 runs to 16 residues. Trimming took 2 bases from V and 2 from J; bases not matched to a gene: 4.

J is TRBJ2-2 and V is TRBV7-9; no definite D call. The CDR3 has 14 residues. V was clipped by 1 base and J by 5 bases, with 8 bases between them. The germline CDR1 and CDR2 sequences are SEHNR and FQNEAQ (reference sequence). The CDR3 here is CASSLEPRTGELFF. CDR3 bases: TGTGCCAGCAGCTTAGAACCGAGGACCGGGGAGCTGTTTTTT.

The rearrangement links TRBV6-6 to TRBJ1-1; possible D gene TRBD1, 6 bases. The CDR3 length is 15 residues. Germline CDR1 and CDR2: MNHNY and SVGAGI (reference sequence). V was shortened by 5 bases and J by 1 base, with 14 bases between the two germline ends. In nucleotides, the CDR3 is TGTGCCAGCAGTGACGGGACATTAAAGAACACTGAAGCTTTCTTT. Its translation is CASSDGTLKNTEAFF.

This clone was seen only once. The chain couples TRBV6-1 to TRBJ2-1; 11 bases are shared with TRBD1. CDR1 and CDR2 (germline): MNHNS, SASEGT. The CDR3 is 14 residues long. V was pared by 4 bases and J by 8 bases, with 4 bases of the junction left unmatched. In DNA form, the CDR3 reads TGTGCCAGCAGTGGGGGACAGGGGGGCGATGAGCAGTTCTTC. Its translation: CASSGGQGGDEQFF.

This chain uses TRBV6-1 with TRBJ2-7; 10 positions agree with TRBD1. The V and J ends lost 7 bases and 3 bases, in that order; junction bases with no gene match: 6. The CDR3 extends over 14 amino acids. In germline, CDR1 is MNHNS, CDR2 SASEGT. The CDR3 DNA follows: TGTGCCAGCAAGTTCCGGGACAGGGGCTACGAGCAGTACTTC. Translated: CASKFRDRGYEQYF.

The V call is TRBV10-3, the J call TRBJ2-3; 9 bases fit TRBD2. J lost 0 bases, V lost 3 bases, and 10 bases had no gene match. The CDR3 spans 18 residues. The germline gives CDR1 ENHRY, CDR2 SYGVKD. CDR3 residues: CAISDRASGTASTDTQYF. The CDR3 DNA sequence: TGTGCCATCAGTGACCGGGCTAGCGGGACAGCTAGCACAGATACGCAGTATTTT.

The gene calls are TRBV5-4 and TRBJ2-1; TRBD1 agrees at 8 bases. The CDR3 is 16 amino acids. Germline CDR1 and CDR2: SGHNT and YYREEE (reference sequence). The V segment lost 2 bases and the J segment 4 bases; nucleotides outside the gene matches: 8. CDR3 region: CASSFGGWDRYNEQFF. The CDR3 DNA reads TGTGCCAGCAGCTTTGGGGGGTGGGACAGGTACAATGAGCAGTTCTTC. The full variable domain, completed using reference TRBV5-4 and TRBJ2-1, is ETGVTQSPTHLIKTRGQQVTLRCSSQSGHNTVSWYQQALGQGPQFIFQYYREEENGRGNFPPRFSGLQFPNYSSELNVNALELDDSALYLCASSFGGWDRYNEQFFGPGTRLTVL.

The chain couples TRBV14 to TRBJ2-7; perhaps TRBD1 as D (6 bases). The CDR3 has 15 amino acids. The germline CDR1 and CDR2 sequences are SGHDN and FVKESK. Trimming shortened V by 0 bases and J by 1 base, and 10 bases separated the two germline ends. CDR3 amino acids: CASSQEVDRSYEQYF. CDR3 in DNA: TGTGCCAGCAGCCAAGAGGTAGACAGGTCCTACGAGCAGTACTTC.

This clone was counted a few times. The chain carries TRBV2 and TRBJ1-5, with D perhaps TRBD1 (6 bases). The CDR3 is 14 residues long. The germline V and J ends were trimmed by 6 bases and 4 bases, with 13 bases remaining between them. CDR1 SNHLY and CDR2 FYNNEI come from the germline V gene. The CDR3 nucleotides are TGTGCCAGCAGCGGTGACAGGCCTAATCAGCCCCAGCATTTT. This codes for CASSGDRPNQPQHF.

The CDR3 loop is CASSQVSGGPTDTQYF. CDR3 nucleotides: TGCGCCAGCAGCCAAGTCAGCGGGGGGCCGACAGATACGCAGTATTTT. The J gene is TRBJ2-3, the V gene TRBV4-3; 9 bases fit TRBD2. The CDR3 has 16 amino acids. The germline V gene encodes CDR1 LGHNA and CDR2 YSLEER. Trimming took 1 base from V and 3 from J; bases not matched to a gene: 5.

This rearrangement joins TRBV7-6 to TRBJ2-1, with 11 bases aligning to TRBD2. CDR3 size: 14 residues. V was pared by 4 bases and J by 7 bases, with 3 bases of the junction left unmatched. In germline, CDR1 is SGHVS, CDR2 FNYEAQ. The CDR3 nucleotides are TGTGCCAGCAGCTCGGGACTAGCGGCGAATGAGCAGTTCTTC. As protein: CASSSGLAANEQFF.

The gene calls are TRBV2 and TRBJ2-7, with D possibly being TRBD1 (8 bases). The CDR3 length is 14 residues. V was pared by 5 bases and J by 6 bases, with 17 bases between. Germline V gene lookup returns CDR1 SNHLY and CDR2 FYNNEI. The CDR3 region has the DNA TGTGCCAGCAGTTCACAGGGGGGGGCCTCCGAGCAGTACTTC. Translated, it gives CASSSQGGASEQYF.

The sample holds a few counts of this clone. The CDR3 DNA reads as TGTGCCAGCAGTGCTTCTAGCGGGGGGGCCTATGAGCAGTTCTTC. Protein product: CASSASSGGAYEQFF. This chain connects TRBV6-5 to TRBJ2-1; 12 bases map to TRBD2. There are 15 residues in the CDR3. Germline V gene sequence: CDR1 MNHEY, CDR2 SVGAGI. After removal of 5 bases from V and 8 bases from J, the junction contained 7 bases not matched to a gene.

This clone was recorded a few times. The chain uses TRBV6-1 and TRBJ1-4; 9 bases map to TRBD1. Germline V gene sequence: CDR1 MNHNS, CDR2 SASEGT. This CDR3 has 14 amino acids. V lost 4 bases to trimming and J lost 10 bases; unmatched junction nucleotides: 7. The CDR3 protein is CASSVTGGQGKLFF. CDR3 DNA: TGTGCCAGCAGTGTTACAGGGGGCCAAGGAAAACTGTTTTTT.

The V gene is TRBV19, the J gene TRBJ1-6; the D is unclear. With 6 bases removed from V and 7 bases from J, the gap between germline ends came to 19 bases. CDR1 LNHDA and CDR2 SQIVND come from the germline V gene (reference sequence). The CDR3 is 16 residues long. CDR3 amino acids: CASSDIHRDKNSPLHF. CDR3 in DNA: TGTGCCAGTAGCGATATACATCGGGATAAAAATTCACCCCTCCACTTT.